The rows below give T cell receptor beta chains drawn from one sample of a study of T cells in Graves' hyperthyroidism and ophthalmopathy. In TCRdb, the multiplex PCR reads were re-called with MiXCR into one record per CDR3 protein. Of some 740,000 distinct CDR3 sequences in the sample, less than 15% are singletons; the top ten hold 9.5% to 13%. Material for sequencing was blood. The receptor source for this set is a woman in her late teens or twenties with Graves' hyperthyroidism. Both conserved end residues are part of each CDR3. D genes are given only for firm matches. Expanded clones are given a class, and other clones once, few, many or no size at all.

CDR3nt: TGCAGTGCTATATCGCTGGGGGATGGGGCGGGAGCCACGAATGAGCAGTTCTTC
CDR3aa: CSAISLGDGAGATNEQFF
j_gene: TRBJ2-1
abundance: -
d_gene: TRBD2
len: 18
v_gene: TRBV20-1

CDR3nt: TGCGCCAGCAGCCAAGATCTAGCGCGAAAGACCCAGTACTTC
CDR3aa: CASSQDLARKTQYF
j_gene: TRBJ2-5
abundance: -
d_gene: -
len: 14
v_gene: TRBV4-1

CDR3nt: TGCGCCAGCAGGGGAGCGCGGGGGATCACAGATACGCAGTATTTT
CDR3aa: CASRGARGITDTQYF
j_gene: TRBJ2-3
abundance: many
d_gene: TRBD2
len: 15
v_gene: TRBV5-1

CDR3nt: TGTGCCAGCAGCTCCCCCTCGGGACAGGAGGTTTACGAGCAGTACTTC
CDR3aa: CASSSPSGQEVYEQYF
j_gene: TRBJ2-7
abundance: -
d_gene: TRBD1
len: 16
v_gene: TRBV7-9

CDR3nt: TGCAGTGCGTCACAGGGAAGAGAGACCCAGTACTTC
CDR3aa: CSASQGRETQYF
j_gene: TRBJ2-5
abundance: many
d_gene: -
len: 12
v_gene: TRBV20-1

CDR3nt: TGTGCCAGCAGCCAAGAACTACGAGGAGAGACCCAGTACTTC
CDR3aa: CASSQELRGETQYF
j_gene: TRBJ2-5
abundance: -
d_gene: -
len: 14
v_gene: TRBV14

CDR3nt: TGTGCCAGCAGTTTACCACTCCTACTGGCCTACAATGAGCAGTTCTTC
CDR3aa: CASSLPLLLAYNEQFF
j_gene: TRBJ2-1
abundance: many
d_gene: -
len: 16
v_gene: TRBV28

CDR3nt: TGTGCCAGCAGTTTGGAGGACACAGGGATCCAGTACTTC
CDR3aa: CASSLEDTGIQYF
j_gene: TRBJ2-5
abundance: -
d_gene: -
len: 13
v_gene: TRBV28

CDR3nt: TGTGCCTGGAGGATTCGGGACAGGGGGACTGAAGCTTTCTTT
CDR3aa: CAWRIRDRGTEAFF
j_gene: TRBJ1-1
abundance: many
d_gene: TRBD1
len: 14
v_gene: TRBV30

CDR3nt: TGTGCCAGTAGTTATGGGACAGGGAACAATGAGCAGTTCTTC
CDR3aa: CASSYGTGNNEQFF
j_gene: TRBJ2-1
abundance: many
d_gene: TRBD1
len: 14
v_gene: TRBV19

CDR3nt: TGTGCCAGCAGCTCCTGGGCGAGTACACGAAATGAGCAGTTCTTC
CDR3aa: CASSSWASTRNEQFF
j_gene: TRBJ2-1
abundance: few
d_gene: -
len: 15
v_gene: TRBV7-9

CDR3nt: TGTGCCAGCAGTTTAGACCTAGCGGGGAGGGAGCAGTTCTTC
CDR3aa: CASSLDLAGREQFF
j_gene: TRBJ2-1
abundance: many
d_gene: TRBD2
len: 14
v_gene: TRBV12-3/TRBV12-4

CDR3nt: TGTGCCAGCAGTAGAGGCACCGGGGCCAACGTCCTGACTTTC
CDR3aa: CASSRGTGANVLTF
j_gene: TRBJ2-6
abundance: -
d_gene: -
len: 14
v_gene: TRBV7-8

CDR3nt: TGCGCCAGCAGCCAAGTGGGGCGGGAGACGGATGAGCAGTTCTTC
CDR3aa: CASSQVGRETDEQFF
j_gene: TRBJ2-1
abundance: many
d_gene: TRBD2
len: 15
v_gene: TRBV4-1

CDR3nt: TGTGCCAGCAGCCAAGATCTAAGAGGTCGAGGCGAGCAGTACTTC
CDR3aa: CASSQDLRGRGEQYF
j_gene: TRBJ2-7
abundance: many
d_gene: -
len: 15
v_gene: TRBV3-1

CDR3nt: TGTGCCAGCGGTAGGGGGGCGTCTGGCTACGAGCAGTACTTC
CDR3aa: CASGRGASGYEQYF
j_gene: TRBJ2-7
abundance: many
d_gene: -
len: 14
v_gene: TRBV6-1

CDR3nt: TGCGCCAGCAGCTTGACTAGTGTAGTGGGGGACAATGAGCAGTTCTTC
CDR3aa: CASSLTSVVGDNEQFF
j_gene: TRBJ2-1
abundance: few
d_gene: -
len: 16
v_gene: TRBV5-1

CDR3nt: TGTGCCAGCAGAGCCGACAGGGACAATTCACCCCTCCACTTT
CDR3aa: CASRADRDNSPLHF
j_gene: TRBJ1-6
abundance: many
d_gene: TRBD1
len: 14
v_gene: TRBV12-3/TRBV12-4

CDR3nt: TGTGCCAGCAGTTACCTGGGACTCCGAGAGAGCACCGGGGAGCTGTTTTTT
CDR3aa: CASSYLGLRESTGELFF
j_gene: TRBJ2-2
abundance: few
d_gene: -
len: 17
v_gene: TRBV6-5

CDR3nt: TGTGCCAGCAGTTTCCGGGACAACGGAAACACCATATATTTT
CDR3aa: CASSFRDNGNTIYF
j_gene: TRBJ1-3
abundance: few
d_gene: -
len: 14
v_gene: TRBV28

CDR3nt: TGTGCCAGTAGTTTACGTGATGGAAACACCATATATTTT
CDR3aa: CASSLRDGNTIYF
j_gene: TRBJ1-3
abundance: -
d_gene: -
len: 13
v_gene: TRBV19

CDR3nt: TGTGCCCGGGGGGGGGGCACCGGGGAGCTGTTTTTT
CDR3aa: CARGGGTGELFF
j_gene: TRBJ2-2
abundance: -
d_gene: TRBD2
len: 12
v_gene: TRBV30

CDR3nt: TGTGCCAGCAGTTCCCTCAGGGGGGCTAATCAGCCCCAGCATTTT
CDR3aa: CASSSLRGANQPQHF
j_gene: TRBJ1-5
abundance: many
d_gene: TRBD1
len: 15
v_gene: TRBV28